A single sample gave rise to the 4 T cell receptor beta chains below, sequenced in a study of T-cell memory formation after mild COVID-19. TCRdb re-called the 5' RACE reads with MiXCR, one entry per CDR3 protein. The sample includes about 470,000 distinct CDR3 sequences, 25% of them seen just once. The source material was PBMCs or a T cell subset sorted from them (not recorded which). The receptors were sampled from an adult woman who had mild COVID-19 (a few samples of this study predate the infection). Cell type and time point are not known.

In this sample, this clonotype turned up a few times. J is TRBJ2-1 and V is TRBV24-1, with 10 bases identical to TRBD2. This CDR3 comprises 15 residues. Germline V gives CDR1 KGHDR, CDR2 SFDVKD. V dropped 6 bases and J dropped 2; count of bases not matched to a gene: 3. CDR3 loop: CATSRLAGAYNEQFF. Here the CDR3 DNA reads TGTGCCACCAGTCGGCTAGCGGGGGCCTACAATGAGCAGTTCTTC.

The V gene is TRBV7-9, the J gene TRBJ1-2, with D unresolved. This CDR3 has 13 amino acids. V gave up 1 base and J gave up 7 bases, with 10 bases separating them. CDR1 is SEHNR, CDR2 FQNEAQ, per germline (reference sequence). The CDR3 loop is CASSLGQAGGYTF. CDR3 coding DNA: TGTGCCAGCAGCTTAGGGCAGGCAGGTGGCTACACCTTC.

This clonotype has a handful of counts. The V gene is TRBV7-9, the J gene TRBJ2-1; a weak D match, TRBD1 (6 bases). Deletions cut 4 bases from V and 14 bases from J, with 21 bases between. In germline, CDR1 is SEHNR, CDR2 FQNEAQ (reference sequence). This CDR3 is 14 amino acids long. CDR3 coding DNA: TGTGCCAGCAGCTGGATAAAAGGGACACCCAGGGAGTTCTTC. Translation gives CASSWIKGTPREFF.

The chain carries TRBV7-8 and TRBJ1-6; D ambiguous. The germline CDR1 and CDR2 sequences are SGHVS and FQNEAQ. V shed 5 bases and J shed 6 bases, with 14 bases lying between them. This CDR3 region has 15 residues. The CDR3 is CASSPTFEPNSPLHF. The CDR3 DNA reads as TGTGCCAGCAGCCCCACTTTCGAGCCTAATTCACCCCTCCACTTT.